This T cell receptor (beta chain) came from a study of identifying expanded T cells in peripheral blood. The protocol was immunoSEQ multiplex PCR, while the TCRdb copy is restricted to in-frame clones and leaves out a portion. The profile shows about 130,000 clones, 70% to 90% of them singletons. Germline values: CDR1 SGHTA, CDR2 FQGTGA. There are 16 residues in the CDR3. V gave up 5 bases and J gave up 4 bases; unmatched junction bases: 9. The TCR sequence derives from a person aged 18 to 70 in good health. Material for sequencing was blood. The chain couples TRBV7-3 to TRBJ2-3, with 10 bases aligning to TRBD2. This CDR3 is CASSPGTSVRADTQYF. CDR3 nucleotide sequence: TGTGCCAGCAGCCCGGGGACTAGCGTACGGGCAGATACGCAGTATTTT.